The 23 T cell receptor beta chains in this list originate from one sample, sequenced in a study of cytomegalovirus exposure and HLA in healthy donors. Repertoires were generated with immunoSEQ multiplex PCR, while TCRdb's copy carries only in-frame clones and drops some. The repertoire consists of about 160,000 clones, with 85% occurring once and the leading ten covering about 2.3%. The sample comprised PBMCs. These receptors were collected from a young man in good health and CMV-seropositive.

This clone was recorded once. CDR3 bases: TGTGCCAGTACCTATGGGGAGAACAATCAGCCCCAGCATTTT. This encodes CASTYGENNQPQHF. The chain has TRBV19 and TRBJ1-5; no reliable D call. V dropped 7 bases and J dropped 3 bases, with 13 bases sitting between them. Germline assignment: CDR1 LNHDA and CDR2 SQIVND (reference sequence). The CDR3 covers 14 residues.

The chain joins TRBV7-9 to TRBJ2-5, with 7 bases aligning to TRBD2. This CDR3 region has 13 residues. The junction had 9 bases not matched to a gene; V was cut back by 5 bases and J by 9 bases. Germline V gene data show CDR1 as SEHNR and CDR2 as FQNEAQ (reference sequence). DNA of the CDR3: TGTGCCAGCAGCGACGCCCAGGGAGGGGCCCAGTACTTC. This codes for CASSDAQGGAQYF.

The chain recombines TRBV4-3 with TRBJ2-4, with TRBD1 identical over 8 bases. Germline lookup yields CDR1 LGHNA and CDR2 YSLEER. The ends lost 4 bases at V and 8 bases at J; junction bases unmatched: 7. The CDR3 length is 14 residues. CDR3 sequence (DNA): TGCGCCAGCAGCCCTGGACAGGGTCCTGACATTCAGTACTTC. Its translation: CASSPGQGPDIQYF.

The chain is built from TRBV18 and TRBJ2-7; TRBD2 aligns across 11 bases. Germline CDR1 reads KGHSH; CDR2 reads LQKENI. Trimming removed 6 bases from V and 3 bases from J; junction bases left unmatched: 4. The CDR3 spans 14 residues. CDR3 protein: CASSPSGGSYEQYF. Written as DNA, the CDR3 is TGTGCCAGCTCCCCTAGCGGGGGGAGCTACGAGCAGTACTTC.

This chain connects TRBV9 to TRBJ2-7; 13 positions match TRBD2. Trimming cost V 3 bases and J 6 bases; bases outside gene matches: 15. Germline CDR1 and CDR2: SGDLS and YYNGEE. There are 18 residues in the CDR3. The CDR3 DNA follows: TGTGCCAGCAGCGCCCAGGGACTAGCGGGGTTTCGGGAGGGCGAGCAGTACTTC. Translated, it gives CASSAQGLAGFREGEQYF. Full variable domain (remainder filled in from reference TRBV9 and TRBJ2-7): DSGVTQTPKHLITATGQRVTLRCSPRSGDLSVYWYQQSLDQGLQFLIQYYNGEERAKGNILERFSAQQFPDLHSELNLSSLELGDSALYFCASSAQGLAGFREGEQYFGPGTRLTVT.

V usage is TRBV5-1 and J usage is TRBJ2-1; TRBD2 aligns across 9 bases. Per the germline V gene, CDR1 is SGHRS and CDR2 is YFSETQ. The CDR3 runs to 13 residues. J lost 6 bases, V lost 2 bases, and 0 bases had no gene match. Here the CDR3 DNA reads TGCGCCAGCAGCTTAGCGGGGGGCAATGAGCAGTTCTTC. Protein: CASSLAGGNEQFF.

CDR3: CASSFRGGYYEQYF. The CDR3 DNA reads TGCGCCAGCAGCTTTAGGGGGGGATACTACGAGCAGTACTTC. The rearrangement uses TRBV5-1 and TRBJ2-7, with D possibly matching TRBD2 (7 bases). CDR1 is SGHRS, CDR2 YFSETQ, per germline. The V gene lost 2 bases and the J gene lost 3 bases, with 12 bases spanning the gap. The CDR3 loop spans 14 amino acids.

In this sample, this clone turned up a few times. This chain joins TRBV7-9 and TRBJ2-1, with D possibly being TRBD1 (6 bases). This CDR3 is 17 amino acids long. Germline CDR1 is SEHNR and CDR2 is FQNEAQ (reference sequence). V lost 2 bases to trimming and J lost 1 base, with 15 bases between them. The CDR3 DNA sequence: TGTGCCAGCAGCTTATCCACAGGGCTTGTGTCCTACAATGAGCAGTTCTTC. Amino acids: CASSLSTGLVSYNEQFF.

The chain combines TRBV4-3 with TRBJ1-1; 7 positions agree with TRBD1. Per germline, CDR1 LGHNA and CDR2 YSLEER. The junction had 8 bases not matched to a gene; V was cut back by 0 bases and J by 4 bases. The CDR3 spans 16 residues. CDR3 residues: CASSQDWLQGSTEAFF. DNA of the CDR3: TGCGCCAGCAGCCAAGATTGGTTACAGGGGAGCACTGAAGCTTTCTTT.

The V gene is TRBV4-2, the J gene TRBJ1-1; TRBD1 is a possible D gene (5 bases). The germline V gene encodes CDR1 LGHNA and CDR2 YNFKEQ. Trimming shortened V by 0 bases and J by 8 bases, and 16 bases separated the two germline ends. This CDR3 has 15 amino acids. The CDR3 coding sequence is TGTGCCAGCAGCCAAGATGGGCAGGGATTCAAAGAAGCTTTCTTT. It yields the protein CASSQDGQGFKEAFF.

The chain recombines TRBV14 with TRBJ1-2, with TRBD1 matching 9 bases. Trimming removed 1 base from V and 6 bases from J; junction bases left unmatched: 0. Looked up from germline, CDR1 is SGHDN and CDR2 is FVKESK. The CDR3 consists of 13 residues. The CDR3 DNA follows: TGTGCCAGCAGCCAAGGACAGGGGGATGGCTACACCTTC. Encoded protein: CASSQGQGDGYTF.

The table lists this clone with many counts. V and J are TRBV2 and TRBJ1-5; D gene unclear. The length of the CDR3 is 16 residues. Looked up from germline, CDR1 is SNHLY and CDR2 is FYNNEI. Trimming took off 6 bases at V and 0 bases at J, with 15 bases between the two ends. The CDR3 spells CASREGTGNSNQPQHF. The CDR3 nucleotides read TGTGCCAGCAGGGAGGGCACGGGTAATAGCAATCAGCCCCAGCATTTT.

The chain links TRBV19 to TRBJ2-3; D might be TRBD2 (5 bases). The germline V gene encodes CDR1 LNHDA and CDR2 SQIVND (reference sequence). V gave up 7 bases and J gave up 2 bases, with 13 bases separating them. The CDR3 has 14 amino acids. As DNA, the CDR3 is TGTGCCAGTATGGCGGGTTCTTACACAGATACGCAGTATTTT. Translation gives CASMAGSYTDTQYF.

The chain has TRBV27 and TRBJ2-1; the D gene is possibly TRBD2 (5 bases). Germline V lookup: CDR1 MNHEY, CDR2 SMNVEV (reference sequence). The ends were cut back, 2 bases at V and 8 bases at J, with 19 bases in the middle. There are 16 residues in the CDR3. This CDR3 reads CASSLGDKGYGDEQFF. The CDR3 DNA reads TGTGCCAGCAGTTTAGGAGATAAAGGGTACGGGGATGAGCAGTTCTTC.

CDR3 residues: CAWSGTGREQYF. The DNA of the CDR3 is TGTGCCTGGAGTGGGACAGGGCGCGAGCAGTACTTC. The chain joins TRBV30 to TRBJ2-7; 8 bases are a match to TRBD1. This CDR3 is built from 12 residues. V dropped 1 base and J dropped 6; count of bases not matched to a gene: 2. CDR1 and CDR2 (germline): GTSNPN, SVGIG (reference sequence). Combining the CDR3 with reference TRBV30 and TRBJ2-7 gives the whole variable domain SQTIHQWPATLVQPVGSPLSLECTVEGTSNPNLYWYRQAAGRGLQLLFYSVGIGQISSEVPQNLSASRPQDRQFILSSKKLLLSDSGFYLCAWSGTGREQYFGPGTRLTVT.

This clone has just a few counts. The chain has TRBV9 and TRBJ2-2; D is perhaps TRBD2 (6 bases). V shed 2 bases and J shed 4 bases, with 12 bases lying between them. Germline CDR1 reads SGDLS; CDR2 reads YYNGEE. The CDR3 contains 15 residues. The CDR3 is CASSVGGVGTGELFF. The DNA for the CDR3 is TGTGCCAGCAGCGTCGGCGGGGTGGGCACCGGGGAGCTGTTTTTT.

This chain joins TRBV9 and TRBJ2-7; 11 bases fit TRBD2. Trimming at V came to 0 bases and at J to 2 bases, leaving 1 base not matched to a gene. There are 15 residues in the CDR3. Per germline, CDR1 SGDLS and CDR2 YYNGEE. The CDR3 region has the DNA TGTGCCAGCAGCGTAGGACTAGCGGGGACCTACGAGCAGTACTTC. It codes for CASSVGLAGTYEQYF.

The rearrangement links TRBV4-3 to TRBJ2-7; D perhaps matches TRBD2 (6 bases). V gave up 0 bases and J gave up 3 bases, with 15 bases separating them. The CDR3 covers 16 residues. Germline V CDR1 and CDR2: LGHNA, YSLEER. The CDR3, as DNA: TGCGCCAGCAGCCAAGATAGCGGTGACCGGTTCTACGAGCAGTACTTC. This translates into CASSQDSGDRFYEQYF.

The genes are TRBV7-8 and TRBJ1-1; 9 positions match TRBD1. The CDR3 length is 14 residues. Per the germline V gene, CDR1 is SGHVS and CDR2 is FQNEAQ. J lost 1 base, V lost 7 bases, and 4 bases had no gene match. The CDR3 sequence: CASTRTGANTEAFF. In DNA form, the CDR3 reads TGTGCCAGCACGAGGACAGGGGCGAACACTGAAGCTTTCTTT.

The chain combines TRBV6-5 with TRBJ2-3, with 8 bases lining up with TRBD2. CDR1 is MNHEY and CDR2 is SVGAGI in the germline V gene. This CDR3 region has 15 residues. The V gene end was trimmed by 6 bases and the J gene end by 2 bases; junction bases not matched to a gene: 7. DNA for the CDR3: TGTGCCAGCAGACCGGGACTAGTGAACACAGATACGCAGTATTTT. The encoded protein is CASRPGLVNTDTQYF.

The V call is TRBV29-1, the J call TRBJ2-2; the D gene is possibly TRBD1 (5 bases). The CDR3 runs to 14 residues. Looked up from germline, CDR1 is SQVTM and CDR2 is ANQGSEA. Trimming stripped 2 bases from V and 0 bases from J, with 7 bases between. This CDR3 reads CSVEQGTNTGELFF. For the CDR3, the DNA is TGCAGCGTTGAACAGGGCACGAACACCGGGGAGCTGTTTTTT.

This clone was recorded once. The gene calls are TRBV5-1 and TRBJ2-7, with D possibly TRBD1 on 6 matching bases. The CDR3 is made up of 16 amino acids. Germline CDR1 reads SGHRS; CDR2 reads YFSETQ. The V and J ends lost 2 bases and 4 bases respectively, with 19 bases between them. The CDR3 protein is CASSLNQGPGLYEQYF. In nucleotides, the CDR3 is TGCGCCAGCAGCTTAAACCAGGGGCCCGGACTTTACGAGCAGTACTTC.

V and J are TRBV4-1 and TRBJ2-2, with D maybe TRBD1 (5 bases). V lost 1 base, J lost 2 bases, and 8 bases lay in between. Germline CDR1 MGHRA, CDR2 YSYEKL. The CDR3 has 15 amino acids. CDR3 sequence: CASSQVRGNTGELFF. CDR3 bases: TGCGCCAGCAGCCAAGTAAGGGGAAACACCGGGGAGCTGTTTTTT.